This is a list of T cell receptor beta chains from one sample in a study of shared clonotypes between healthy human individuals. Libraries were prepared by immunoSEQ multiplex PCR; TCRdb keeps only in-frame clonotypes and omits some of them. The sample has hundreds of thousands of clones; roughly 96% are singletons. The specimen was naive CD8+ T cells sorted from blood. The receptors stem from a woman aged 25 to 45 in good health. CDR3s include the opening cysteine and the closing phenylalanine or tryptophan. D genes are given only for firm matches. Clone size is not always given. Where it is, it says once, few, many or a class for expanded clones.

V gene: TRBV5-1
clone size: .
J gene: TRBJ1-1
D gene: .
CDR3 protein: CASSLAGGEAFF
CDR3 DNA: TGCGCCAGCAGCTTGGCCGGGGGTGAAGCTTTCTTT

V gene: TRBV4-2
clone size: .
J gene: TRBJ1-2
D gene: .
CDR3 protein: CASSRGEGAYGYTF
CDR3 DNA: TGTGCCAGCAGCCGGGGAGAGGGCGCCTATGGCTACACCTTC

V gene: TRBV28
clone size: .
J gene: TRBJ1-1
D gene: .
CDR3 protein: CASSFPPGGNTEAFF
CDR3 DNA: TGTGCCAGCAGTTTTCCCCCCGGGGGGAACACTGAAGCTTTCTTT

V gene: TRBV10-2
clone size: .
J gene: TRBJ2-2
D gene: .
CDR3 protein: CASSGTDGHMSGELFF
CDR3 DNA: TGCGCCAGCAGTGGGACTGACGGCCACATGTCCGGGGAGCTGTTTTTT

V gene: TRBV27
clone size: .
J gene: TRBJ2-7
D gene: TRBD1
CDR3 protein: CASSNAGTGGQYEQYF
CDR3 DNA: TGTGCCAGCTCAAATGCTGGGACAGGGGGCCAATACGAGCAGTACTTC

V gene: TRBV4-2
clone size: .
J gene: TRBJ1-4
D gene: .
CDR3 protein: CASSQEGSLNEKLFF
CDR3 DNA: TGTGCCAGCAGCCAAGAGGGCAGCCTTAATGAAAAACTGTTTTTT

V gene: TRBV4-2
clone size: .
J gene: TRBJ1-1
D gene: .
CDR3 protein: CASSQGEGQAFF
CDR3 DNA: TGTGCCAGCAGCCAAGGGGAGGGCCAAGCTTTCTTT

V gene: TRBV12-2
clone size: .
J gene: TRBJ2-7
D gene: .
CDR3 protein: CASRPGQGMYEQYF
CDR3 DNA: TGTGCAAGTCGCCCCGGACAGGGGATGTACGAGCAGTACTTC

V gene: TRBV29-1
clone size: .
J gene: TRBJ2-7
D gene: .
CDR3 protein: CSALLAAGSYEQYF
CDR3 DNA: TGCAGCGCCCTACTAGCTGCCGGCTCCTACGAGCAGTACTTC

V gene: TRBV28
clone size: .
J gene: TRBJ1-3
D gene: .
CDR3 protein: CASEQVSGNTIYF
CDR3 DNA: TGTGCCAGCGAGCAGGTCTCTGGAAACACCATATATTTT

V gene: TRBV2
clone size: .
J gene: TRBJ2-1
D gene: TRBD2
CDR3 protein: CASSEEAGLAGAQTYNEQFF
CDR3 DNA: TGTGCCAGCAGTGAAGAGGCGGGGCTAGCGGGAGCTCAAACTTACAATGAGCAGTTCTTC

V gene: TRBV29-1
clone size: .
J gene: TRBJ2-7
D gene: TRBD1
CDR3 protein: CSVDTGTGILEQYF
CDR3 DNA: TGCAGCGTTGACACCGGGACAGGTATTTTGGAGCAGTACTTC

V gene: TRBV6-5
clone size: .
J gene: TRBJ2-7
D gene: .
CDR3 protein: CASSVGHSPAYEQYF
CDR3 DNA: TGTGCCAGCAGTGTTGGGCACTCCCCCGCATACGAGCAGTACTTC

V gene: TRBV27
clone size: .
J gene: TRBJ2-7
D gene: .
CDR3 protein: CASSLVPSSYEQYF
CDR3 DNA: TGTGCCAGCAGTTTAGTGCCAAGCTCCTACGAGCAGTACTTC

V gene: TRBV11-2
clone size: .
J gene: TRBJ1-1
D gene: .
CDR3 protein: CASSLVAGATEAFF
CDR3 DNA: TGTGCCAGCAGCTTAGTGGCGGGAGCCACTGAAGCTTTCTTT

V gene: TRBV19
clone size: .
J gene: TRBJ2-7
D gene: TRBD1
CDR3 protein: CASSPFGTGTYEQYF
CDR3 DNA: TGTGCCAGTAGTCCCTTCGGGACAGGGACCTACGAGCAGTACTTC

V gene: TRBV6-5
clone size: once
J gene: TRBJ2-1
D gene: TRBD2
CDR3 protein: CASRATLSGTTEQFF
CDR3 DNA: TGTGCCAGCAGGGCAACCTTAAGCGGGACCACTGAGCAGTTCTTC

V gene: TRBV5-3
clone size: .
J gene: TRBJ1-1
D gene: .
CDR3 protein: CARSFRTPRWNTEAFF
CDR3 DNA: TGTGCCAGAAGCTTTCGGACCCCACGCTGGAACACTGAAGCTTTCTTT

V gene: TRBV7-9
clone size: .
J gene: TRBJ1-1
D gene: .
CDR3 protein: CASSTIGGTEAFF
CDR3 DNA: TGTGCCAGCAGCACAATAGGGGGCACTGAAGCTTTCTTT

V gene: TRBV6-5
clone size: .
J gene: TRBJ2-7
D gene: TRBD2
CDR3 protein: CASSYSMGGSSYEQYF
CDR3 DNA: TGTGCCAGCAGTTACTCGATGGGCGGGAGTTCCTACGAGCAGTACTTC

V gene: TRBV6-1
clone size: .
J gene: TRBJ1-5
D gene: TRBD1
CDR3 protein: CATRGTASYQPQHF
CDR3 DNA: TGTGCCACCAGGGGGACAGCGTCCTATCAGCCCCAGCATTTT

V gene: TRBV15
clone size: .
J gene: TRBJ1-4
D gene: TRBD1
CDR3 protein: CATSRDRTGGNEKLFF
CDR3 DNA: TGTGCCACCAGCAGAGATAGGACAGGTGGGAATGAAAAACTGTTTTTT

V gene: TRBV19
clone size: .
J gene: TRBJ1-3
D gene: .
CDR3 protein: CASTYGRENDNTIYF
CDR3 DNA: TGTGCCAGTACTTACGGACGGGAGAATGATAACACCATATATTTT

V gene: TRBV4-1
clone size: .
J gene: TRBJ2-7
D gene: .
CDR3 protein: CASSQDGNGPYEQYF
CDR3 DNA: TGCGCCAGCAGCCAAGATGGCAACGGCCCCTACGAGCAGTACTTC

V gene: TRBV5-1
clone size: .
J gene: TRBJ1-1
D gene: .
CDR3 protein: CASSLFLRGSNTEAFF
CDR3 DNA: TGCGCCAGCAGCTTGTTTTTAAGGGGATCGAACACTGAAGCTTTCTTT

V gene: TRBV23-1
clone size: .
J gene: TRBJ2-7
D gene: TRBD1
CDR3 protein: CASSPHPTGGPLREQYF
CDR3 DNA: TGCGCCAGCAGTCCACACCCGACAGGGGGGCCACTTAGGGAGCAGTACTTC

V gene: TRBV5-1
clone size: .
J gene: TRBJ2-7
D gene: TRBD1
CDR3 protein: CASSPDRGTINEQYF
CDR3 DNA: TGCGCCAGCAGCCCAGACAGGGGGACAATTAACGAGCAGTACTTC

V gene: TRBV7-9
clone size: few
J gene: TRBJ1-1
D gene: .
CDR3 protein: CASSYEPRGEAFF
CDR3 DNA: TGTGCCAGCAGCTATGAGCCGCGGGGAGAAGCTTTCTTT

V gene: TRBV10-2
clone size: .
J gene: TRBJ2-7
D gene: TRBD2
CDR3 protein: CASSLGLAQSYEQYF
CDR3 DNA: TGCGCCAGCAGCCTAGGACTAGCACAGTCCTACGAGCAGTACTTC

V gene: TRBV27
clone size: .
J gene: TRBJ1-1
D gene: .
CDR3 protein: CASLRERGPPRGEAFF
CDR3 DNA: TGTGCCAGCCTCCGGGAGAGGGGACCCCCCAGAGGTGAAGCTTTCTTT

V gene: TRBV27
clone size: .
J gene: TRBJ2-1
D gene: .
CDR3 protein: CASRGQYLYNEQFF
CDR3 DNA: TGTGCCAGCAGGGGACAATACCTCTACAATGAGCAGTTCTTC

V gene: TRBV5-1
clone size: .
J gene: TRBJ2-7
D gene: .
CDR3 protein: CASSHGRNSYEQYF
CDR3 DNA: TGCGCCAGCAGCCACGGACGGAACTCCTACGAGCAGTACTTC

V gene: TRBV27
clone size: .
J gene: TRBJ2-7
D gene: TRBD2
CDR3 protein: CASSPRTSGHEQYF
CDR3 DNA: TGTGCCAGCAGTCCTCGGACTAGCGGGCACGAGCAGTACTTC

V gene: TRBV28
clone size: .
J gene: TRBJ2-7
D gene: .
CDR3 protein: CASTDSSYEQYF
CDR3 DNA: TGTGCCAGCACAGATTCTTCCTACGAGCAGTACTTC

V gene: TRBV19
clone size: .
J gene: TRBJ2-7
D gene: TRBD1
CDR3 protein: CASSLGQGGYEQYF
CDR3 DNA: TGTGCCAGTAGTCTGGGACAGGGGGGCTACGAGCAGTACTTC

V gene: TRBV28
clone size: .
J gene: TRBJ1-1
D gene: TRBD1
CDR3 protein: CASSFDTGDTEAFF
CDR3 DNA: TGTGCCAGCAGTTTTGATACAGGGGATACTGAAGCTTTCTTT

V gene: TRBV5-6
clone size: .
J gene: TRBJ2-1
D gene: .
CDR3 protein: CASSQLEDPYPNEQFF
CDR3 DNA: TGTGCCAGCAGCCAGCTAGAAGATCCTTATCCGAATGAGCAGTTCTTC

V gene: TRBV13
clone size: .
J gene: TRBJ1-1
D gene: .
CDR3 protein: CASSDGVEAFF
CDR3 DNA: TGTGCCAGCAGCGACGGAGTTGAAGCTTTCTTT

V gene: TRBV28
clone size: .
J gene: TRBJ2-1
D gene: .
CDR3 protein: CASSFSLSSYNEQFF
CDR3 DNA: TGTGCCAGCAGTTTCTCCTTGAGCTCCTACAATGAGCAGTTCTTC

V gene: TRBV15
clone size: .
J gene: TRBJ1-5
D gene: .
CDR3 protein: CATSTRSDGNQPQHF
CDR3 DNA: TGTGCCACCAGCACTAGATCCGACGGCAATCAGCCCCAGCATTTT

V gene: TRBV28
clone size: .
J gene: TRBJ2-7
D gene: .
CDR3 protein: CASSLDPYYEQYF
CDR3 DNA: TGTGCCAGCAGCTTAGACCCCTACTACGAGCAGTACTTC

V gene: TRBV11-2
clone size: .
J gene: TRBJ2-7
D gene: TRBD1
CDR3 protein: CASSPGQGPYEQYF
CDR3 DNA: TGTGCCAGCAGCCCGGGACAGGGGCCCTACGAGCAGTACTTC

V gene: TRBV10-3
clone size: .
J gene: TRBJ1-1
D gene: .
CDR3 protein: CAISGASPMNTEAFF
CDR3 DNA: TGTGCCATCAGTGGGGCTTCCCCTATGAACACTGAAGCTTTCTTT

V gene: TRBV13
clone size: .
J gene: TRBJ2-3
D gene: TRBD2
CDR3 protein: CASSLTSGRGTDTQYF
CDR3 DNA: TGTGCCAGCAGCTTGACTAGCGGGAGGGGCACAGATACGCAGTATTTT

V gene: TRBV7-9
clone size: .
J gene: TRBJ2-5
D gene: TRBD1
CDR3 protein: CASSLVFRGETQYF
CDR3 DNA: TGTGCCAGCAGCTTAGTGTTCAGGGGGGAGACCCAGTACTTC